This T cell receptor beta chain was recorded in a study of T cells in Graves' hyperthyroidism and ophthalmopathy. Study summary: Peripheral blood was drawn at first diagnosis, prior to all treatment.

RNA transcripts were the template for amplifying TCR beta CDR3 regions. First-round RT-PCR targeting the TCR CDR3 was performed with the HTBI primer set. TCRdb re-derived calls from the multiplex PCR reads in MiXCR, one entry per CDR3 protein. Among fewer than 600,000 distinct CDR3 sequences listed, 14% were seen once. Out of approximately 10 ml of fresh peripheral blood came the PBMCs. This clonotype was counted ten times or more. This clonotype originated in a woman aged 18-29 years with Graves' hyperthyroidism. Sequenced material: blood.

The CDR3 is CASSPPGPTSTDTQYF. As DNA, the CDR3 is TGTGCCAGCTCACCACCGGGACCCACTAGCACAGATACGCAGTATTTT. The chain has TRBV18 and TRBJ2-3, with D possibly being TRBD1 or TRBD2 (5 bases each). V was shortened by 0 bases and J by 0 bases, with 10 bases between the two germline ends. The length of the CDR3 is 16 residues. CDR1 KGHSH and CDR2 LQKENI come from the germline V gene.